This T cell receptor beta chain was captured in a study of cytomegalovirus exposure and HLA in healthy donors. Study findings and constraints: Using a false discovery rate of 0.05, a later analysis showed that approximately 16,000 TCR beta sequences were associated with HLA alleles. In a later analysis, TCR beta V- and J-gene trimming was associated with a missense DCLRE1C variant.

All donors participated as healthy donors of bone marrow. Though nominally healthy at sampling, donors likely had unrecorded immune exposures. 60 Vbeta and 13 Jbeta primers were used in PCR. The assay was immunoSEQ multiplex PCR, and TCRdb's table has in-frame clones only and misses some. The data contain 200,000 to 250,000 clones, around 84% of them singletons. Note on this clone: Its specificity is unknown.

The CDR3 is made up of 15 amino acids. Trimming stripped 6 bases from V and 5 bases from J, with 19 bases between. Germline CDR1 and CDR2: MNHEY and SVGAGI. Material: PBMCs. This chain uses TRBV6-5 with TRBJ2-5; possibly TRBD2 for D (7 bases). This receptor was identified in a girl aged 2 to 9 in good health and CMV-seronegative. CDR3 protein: CASSPLGGPRETQYF. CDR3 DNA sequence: TGTGCCAGCAGCCCCCTCGGGGGGCCTAGGGAGACCCAGTACTTC.